These 32 T cell receptor beta chains share one sample of origin, sequenced in a study of cytomegalovirus exposure and HLA in healthy donors. The PCR used 60 Vbeta and 13 Jbeta primers. The repertoire was sequenced with immunoSEQ multiplex PCR; TCRdb's copy has only in-frame clones and lacks some. The table records 100,000 to 150,000 clones, around 9% of them present only once. Sequencing was done on a sample of PBMCs. These receptor sequences come from a man aged 40-50 years in good health and CMV-seronegative.

Only a few counts were recorded for this clone. The V call is TRBV27, the J call TRBJ2-3; D unresolved. From germline, CDR1 is MNHEY and CDR2 SMNVEV (reference sequence). This CDR3 spans 13 amino acids. Trimming removed 3 bases from V and 3 bases from J, with 7 bases in between. CDR3 nucleotides: TGTGCCAGCAGTTTTGGGCAAACAGATACGCAGTATTTT. The encoded protein is CASSFGQTDTQYF.

This clone occurred a few times. The V call is TRBV9, the J call TRBJ2-1; D may be TRBD1 (6 bases). CDR1 SGDLS and CDR2 YYNGEE come from the germline V gene. The CDR3 is made up of 15 amino acids. V lost 4 bases and J 2 bases, leaving 13 bases between the germline ends. In DNA form, the CDR3 reads TGTGCCAGCAGCCCCGACCAGGGGACCTACAATGAGCAGTTCTTC. It translates to CASSPDQGTYNEQFF.

This chain links TRBV7-6 with TRBJ2-2, with 10 bases fitting TRBD2. The CDR3 length is 16 residues. The V segment lost 1 base and the J segment 4 bases; nucleotides outside the gene matches: 3. Germline V gene lookup returns CDR1 SGHVS and CDR2 FNYEAQ. The CDR3 DNA reads TGTGCCAGCAGCTTAGAGCGGGGGGGCCTCACCGGGGAGCTGTTTTTT. Protein: CASSLERGGLTGELFF.

This clone was observed a handful of times. V usage is TRBV11-2 and J usage is TRBJ2-7; D not certain. CDR3 length: 13 residues. The V end was cut by 3 bases, the J end by 0 bases, with 6 bases between. Germline lookup yields CDR1 SGHAT and CDR2 FQNNGV. CDR3 in amino acids: CASSFTPSYEQYF. The CDR3 DNA reads TGTGCCAGCAGCTTCACTCCCTCCTACGAGCAGTACTTC.

This clone was detected a few times. The rearrangement links TRBV7-9 to TRBJ2-1; TRBD1 aligns across 8 bases. The trim removed 6 bases at V and 8 bases at J, leaving 12 bases unmatched. This CDR3 is built from 15 residues. Germline V gene data show CDR1 as SEHNR and CDR2 as FQNEAQ (reference sequence). The CDR3 nucleotides read TGTGCCAGCAGACCCCGACAGGGGAGTAATGATGAGCAGTTCTTC. Translation: CASRPRQGSNDEQFF.

This chain uses TRBV19 with TRBJ1-5; D possibly corresponds to TRBD1 (5 bases). The CDR3 contains 14 residues. The germline V gene has CDR1 LNHDA and CDR2 SQIVND (reference sequence). Deletions cut 9 bases from V and 8 bases from J, with 20 bases between. The DNA for the CDR3 is TGTGCCAGCGAAACCCCAGGGCGGTGGGAGCCCCAGCATTTT. Translated, it gives CASETPGRWEPQHF.

V is TRBV4-2 and J is TRBJ1-3; weak D call: TRBD1 (5 bases). Trimming removed 0 bases at V and 3 bases at J, with 9 bases between. The CDR3 is 15 amino acids. The V gene's germline CDR1 is LGHNA and CDR2 YNFKEQ. The CDR3 DNA reads TGTGCCAGCAGCCAAGATTTAAGGGGTGGAAACACCATATATTTT. It yields the protein CASSQDLRGGNTIYF.

The chain combines TRBV7-2 with TRBJ2-5, with 13 positions matching TRBD2. V lost 1 base, J lost 5 bases, and 4 bases stayed unmatched. Germline V gene lookup returns CDR1 SGHTA and CDR2 FQGNSA. This CDR3 region has 16 residues. The CDR3 is CASSLGLAGGHETQYF. Written as DNA, the CDR3 is TGTGCCAGCAGCTTAGGACTAGCGGGGGGACATGAGACCCAGTACTTC.

This clone was seen a handful of times. The chain uses TRBV7-9 and TRBJ1-3; the D is unclear. V shed 2 bases and J shed 4 bases, with 9 bases lying between them. The germline V gene has CDR1 SEHNR and CDR2 FQNEAQ (reference sequence). This CDR3 is built from 14 residues. CDR3 sequence reads: CASSLPGRGNTIYF. CDR3 nucleotide sequence: TGTGCCAGCAGCTTACCCGGGAGGGGAAACACCATATATTTT. Together with reference TRBV7-9 and TRBJ1-3, the CDR3 gives the full variable domain: DTGVSQNPRHKITKRGQNVTFRCDPISEHNRLYWYRQTLGQGPEFLTYFQNEAQLEKSRLLSDRFSAERPKGSFSTLEIQRTEQGDSAMYLCASSLPGRGNTIYFGEGSWLTVV.

This clone has a handful of counts. The chain couples TRBV6-5 to TRBJ2-7; 7 bases map to TRBD2. The CDR3 spans 14 residues. J was trimmed by 7 bases and V by 7 bases; bases with no gene match: 13. Germline V CDR1 and CDR2: MNHEY, SVGAGI. The CDR3 is CASNGASGPTEQYF. CDR3 coding DNA: TGTGCCAGCAATGGGGCTAGCGGACCTACGGAGCAGTACTTC.

The genes are TRBV6-1 and TRBJ1-5; unclear D gene. V shed 4 bases and J shed 10 bases, with 14 bases lying between them. The CDR3 covers 13 residues. Germline values: CDR1 MNHNS, CDR2 SASEGT. CDR3 protein: CASSVRVLNPQHF. The CDR3 nucleotides read TGTGCCAGCAGTGTGAGAGTTCTGAATCCCCAGCATTTT.

The chain is built from TRBV2 and TRBJ2-1, with 11 positions matching TRBD2. This CDR3 is built from 15 residues. Trimming took 2 bases from V and 4 from J; bases not matched to a gene: 1. Germline V gene sequence: CDR1 SNHLY, CDR2 FYNNEI. For the CDR3, the DNA is TGTGCCAGCAGTGAACTAGCGGGGGGTTACAATGAGCAGTTCTTC. Its protein product is CASSELAGGYNEQFF.

This rearrangement joins TRBV27 to TRBJ1-5; TRBD1 matches 7 bases. With 6 bases clipped from V and 1 base from J, the junction kept 3 bases outside the gene matches. CDR1 MNHEY and CDR2 SMNVEV come from the germline V gene (reference sequence). The CDR3 runs to 14 residues. The CDR3 region is CASRMGQSNQPQHF. The DNA of the CDR3 is TGTGCCAGCAGGATGGGACAGAGCAATCAGCCCCAGCATTTT.

This clone has just a few counts. This sequence joins TRBV11-2 and TRBJ1-1, with D hard to call. The V and J ends lost 4 bases and 3 bases respectively, with 9 bases between them. Germline values: CDR1 SGHAT, CDR2 FQNNGV. This CDR3 is 13 amino acids long. The CDR3 spells CASSSDLYTEAFF. In DNA form, the CDR3 reads TGTGCCAGCAGCTCGGACTTGTACACTGAAGCTTTCTTT.

This clone was recorded a few times. This rearrangement joins TRBV7-8 to TRBJ1-6; no firm D call. CDR3 length: 16 amino acids. Germline values: CDR1 SGHVS, CDR2 FQNEAQ. The germline V and J ends were trimmed by 1 base and 13 bases, with 20 bases remaining between them. The CDR3 region has the DNA TGTGCCAGCAGCTTAGGGGTTGGAGGCCCGGGGAAGCCCCTCCACTTT. Translating gives CASSLGVGGPGKPLHF. Full variable domain (remainder filled in from reference TRBV7-8 and TRBJ1-6): GAGVSQSPRYKVAKRGQDVALRCDPISGHVSLFWYQQALGQGPEFLTYFQNEAQLDKSGLPSDRFFAERPEGSVSTLKIQRTQQEDSAVYLCASSLGVGGPGKPLHFGNGTRLTVT.

V usage is TRBV12-5 and J usage is TRBJ2-1; 7 bases match TRBD1. V lost 1 base, J lost 6 bases, and 0 bases stayed unmatched. The germline V gene has CDR1 LGHNT and CDR2 FRNRAP. This CDR3 contains 13 residues. The CDR3 is CASGLEGANEQFF. CDR3 nucleotides: TGTGCTAGTGGTTTGGAGGGGGCCAATGAGCAGTTCTTC.

This clone was seen more than once but under ten times. The rearrangement uses TRBV13 and TRBJ2-1, with TRBD1 as a possible D gene (7 bases). The length of the CDR3 is 13 residues. V dropped 7 bases and J dropped 4 bases, with 11 bases sitting between them. CDR1 is PRHDT and CDR2 is FYEKMQ in the germline V gene (reference sequence). The CDR3 nucleotides read TGTGCCAGCACCCCAGGGGGGTACAATGAGCAGTTCTTC. Protein: CASTPGGYNEQFF.

This clone was counted between two and nine times. The gene calls are TRBV5-6 and TRBJ2-5, with a weak D call TRBD1 (6 bases). Trimming shortened V by 2 bases and J by 2 bases, and 13 bases separated the two germline ends. The CDR3 runs to 15 residues. Germline V gene lookup returns CDR1 SGHDT and CDR2 YYEEEE. The CDR3 nucleotides are TGTGCCAGCAGCTTAATACAGGGCGCTCAAGAGACCCAGTACTTC. It encodes CASSLIQGAQETQYF.

V and J are TRBV18 and TRBJ1-5, with a weak D call TRBD1 (6 bases). Germline V gene sequence: CDR1 KGHSH, CDR2 LQKENI. V lost 4 bases, J lost 4 bases, and 8 bases lay in between. The CDR3 sequence is 13 residues long. The CDR3 DNA is TGTGCCAGCTCACGGGACATGAATCAGCCCCAGCATTTT. This encodes CASSRDMNQPQHF.

The chain carries TRBV18 and TRBJ2-3; 8 bases align to TRBD1. The CDR3 loop spans 17 amino acids. Per germline, CDR1 KGHSH and CDR2 LQKENI. The junction had 10 bases not matched to a gene; V was cut back by 3 bases and J by 2 bases. This chain's CDR3 is CASSPYTQGGSTDTQYF. The CDR3 coding sequence is TGTGCCAGCTCACCGTATACACAGGGGGGATCCACAGATACGCAGTATTTT.

The V call is TRBV11-2, the J call TRBJ2-1; 13 nucleotides line up with TRBD2. Unmatched junction bases numbered 10, after V lost 5 bases and J lost 3 bases. The CDR3 extends over 18 amino acids. Germline V gives CDR1 SGHAT, CDR2 FQNNGV. The CDR3 sequence is CASSHIGLAGAHYNEQFF. Here the CDR3 DNA reads TGTGCCAGCAGCCATATCGGACTAGCGGGGGCCCACTACAATGAGCAGTTCTTC.

The chain recombines TRBV5-5 with TRBJ1-3; perhaps TRBD1 as D (6 bases). V lost 4 bases and J lost 0, with 11 bases in between. The length of the CDR3 is 15 residues. From germline, CDR1 is SGHKS and CDR2 YYEKEE (reference sequence). The DNA for the CDR3 is TGTGCCAGCAGCCTTACAGGGCTCTCTGGAAACACCATATATTTT. Translating gives CASSLTGLSGNTIYF. The full variable domain, rest sourced from reference TRBV5-5 and TRBJ1-3, is DAGVTQSPTHLIKTRGQQVTLRCSPISGHKSVSWYQQVLGQGPQFIFQYYEKEERGRGNFPDRFSARQFPNYSSELNVNALLLGDSALYLCASSLTGLSGNTIYFGEGSWLTVV.

This clone was seen a handful of times. Other DNA sequences within the sample encode an identical CDR3. This rearrangement joins TRBV11-2 to TRBJ1-6; TRBD1 matches 9 bases. The V gene's germline CDR1 is SGHAT and CDR2 FQNNGV. V lost 6 bases, J lost 7 bases, and 7 bases stayed unmatched. The CDR3 extends over 15 amino acids. The CDR3: CASSLDRGYNSPLHF. CDR3 nucleotide sequence: TGTGCCAGCAGTCTAGACAGGGGGTACAATTCACCCCTCCACTTT.

The chain recombines TRBV5-1 with TRBJ1-2, with 7 bases lining up with TRBD1. V gave up 2 bases and J gave up 8 bases; unmatched junction bases: 9. Germline V gene sequence: CDR1 SGHRS, CDR2 YFSETQ. This CDR3 is 14 amino acids long. This CDR3 is CASSFRDRADGYTF. In DNA, the CDR3 is TGCGCCAGCAGCTTCCGTGACAGGGCTGACGGCTACACCTTC.

The chain uses TRBV5-1 and TRBJ2-7; 8 positions agree with TRBD1. Germline loops: CDR1 SGHRS, CDR2 YFSETQ. The V and J ends lost 4 bases and 0 bases, in that order; junction bases with no gene match: 6. This CDR3 has 15 residues. The chain's CDR3 is CASSAGQDLSYEQYF. The CDR3 DNA reads TGCGCCAGCAGCGCGGGACAGGACCTCTCCTACGAGCAGTACTTC.

The chain links TRBV7-3 to TRBJ2-7; possibly TRBD2 for D (7 bases). This CDR3 region has 16 residues. CDR1 and CDR2 (germline): SGHTA, FQGTGA. Trimming removed 6 bases from V and 0 bases from J, with 18 bases in between. The CDR3, as DNA: TGTGCCAGCAGTCTTAGGGGGGGCAGGAGCTCCTACGAGCAGTACTTC. This gives the protein CASSLRGGRSSYEQYF.

CDR3 loop: CASSETRGGKLFF. The CDR3 DNA sequence: TGTGCCAGCAGTGAAACCAGGGGTGGAAAACTGTTTTTT. The chain joins TRBV2 to TRBJ1-4, with a tentative D call TRBD1 (6 bases). V was trimmed by 2 bases and J by 10 bases, leaving 11 bases between them. Per germline, CDR1 SNHLY and CDR2 FYNNEI. This CDR3 is built from 13 residues.

V gene TRBV27 combines with J gene TRBJ1-2; 7 nucleotides match TRBD1. The V and J ends lost 6 bases and 1 base, in that order; junction bases with no gene match: 11. The germline gives CDR1 MNHEY, CDR2 SMNVEV (reference sequence). The CDR3 totals 16 residues. CDR3: CASRHRTGRNNYGYTF. The CDR3 DNA sequence: TGTGCCAGCAGACATCGGACAGGACGAAATAACTATGGCTACACCTTC.

This clone occurred a few times. The rearrangement uses TRBV6-5 and TRBJ2-5; perhaps TRBD1 as D (5 bases). V was clipped by 6 bases and J by 7 bases, with 12 bases between them. The CDR3 covers 12 residues. CDR1 and CDR2 (germline): MNHEY, SVGAGI. CDR3 sequence (DNA): TGTGCCAGCAGGTCAGGGCCGCTGACCCAGTACTTC. This translates into CASRSGPLTQYF.

The sample holds a few counts of this clone. This CDR3 reads CASSYSGQSSYNEQFF. The CDR3 DNA is TGTGCCAGCAGTTACTCTGGACAGAGCTCCTACAATGAGCAGTTCTTC. This rearrangement joins TRBV6-5 to TRBJ2-1; weak D call: TRBD1 (6 bases). The germline V and J ends were trimmed by 0 bases and 0 bases, with 9 bases remaining between them. Per germline, CDR1 MNHEY and CDR2 SVGAGI. The CDR3 loop spans 16 amino acids.

The genes are TRBV18 and TRBJ2-1; 11 bases are shared with TRBD1. CDR1 is KGHSH and CDR2 is LQKENI in the germline V gene. The CDR3 consists of 16 residues. V was pared by 2 bases and J by 8 bases, with 8 bases of the junction left unmatched. The CDR3 spells CASSPSGGQGAYEQFF. The CDR3 bases are TGTGCCAGCTCACCATCCGGAGGACAGGGGGCATATGAGCAGTTCTTC.

This clone has a handful of counts. The rearrangement uses TRBV4-3 and TRBJ2-1; no definite D call. CDR1 is LGHNA and CDR2 is YSLEER in the germline V gene. The CDR3 loop spans 15 amino acids. The V and J ends lost 2 bases and 4 bases respectively, with 12 bases between them. CDR3 residues: CASSQSYQVYNEQFF. Written as DNA, the CDR3 is TGCGCCAGCAGCCAATCGTATCAGGTATACAATGAGCAGTTCTTC.